These T cell receptor beta chains were read from a single sample in a study of shared clonotypes between healthy human individuals. Assay: immunoSEQ multiplex PCR; the TCRdb copy retains only in-frame clones and omits some. The sample lists fewer than 200,000 clones; approximately 92% were seen once. Sequenced input: naive CD4+ T cells sorted from blood. The receptors originated from a woman aged 30 to 39 in good health. The CDR3 runs from the conserved cysteine through the conserved F or W. A D gene is named only where the DNA matches it firmly. Some rows mark clone size as missing; the rest say once, few, many or name a class of expanded clone.

cdr3_nt: TGCGCCAGCAGCCAAGATCTGGGACAGGGGTCCTACGAGCAGTACTTC; cdr3_aa: CASSQDLGQGSYEQYF; j_call: TRBJ2-7; clone_size: -; v_call: TRBV4-1; d_call: TRBD1
cdr3_nt: TGCGCCAGCAGCCAACGGACAGAGGGCTATGGCTACACCTTC; cdr3_aa: CASSQRTEGYGYTF; j_call: TRBJ1-2; clone_size: few; v_call: TRBV4-1; d_call: -
cdr3_nt: TGTGCCAGCAGTTTCTCCGACCTTGAAGCTTTCTTT; cdr3_aa: CASSFSDLEAFF; j_call: TRBJ1-1; clone_size: -; v_call: TRBV28; d_call: -
cdr3_nt: TGTGCCACCAGCGCTAGCGGGACACCTAGATCCTACGAGCAGTACTTC; cdr3_aa: CATSASGTPRSYEQYF; j_call: TRBJ2-7; clone_size: -; v_call: TRBV15; d_call: TRBD2
cdr3_nt: TGTGCAAGTCGCTTAGCGGGGCCGTTTAGGCTCTTC; cdr3_aa: CASRLAGPFRLF; j_call: TRBJ2-1; clone_size: -; v_call: TRBV12-2; d_call: -
cdr3_nt: TGTGCCAGCTCCCCCAACGACCCCGGGACAGGGTTAAGCGAGCAGTACTTC; cdr3_aa: CASSPNDPGTGLSEQYF; j_call: TRBJ2-7; clone_size: -; v_call: TRBV18; d_call: TRBD1
cdr3_nt: TGTGCCAGTAGAATCCGAGGTAGCGGGAGAAATGAGCAGTTCTTC; cdr3_aa: CASRIRGSGRNEQFF; j_call: TRBJ2-1; clone_size: once; v_call: TRBV19; d_call: TRBD2
cdr3_nt: TGTGCCAGCAGATCAGGGGCAAACACTGAAGCTTTCTTT; cdr3_aa: CASRSGANTEAFF; j_call: TRBJ1-1; clone_size: -; v_call: TRBV7-9; d_call: -
cdr3_nt: TGTGCCAGCAGCCAAGGCTTCTTGGGGGGCAACTACGAGCAGTACTTC; cdr3_aa: CASSQGFLGGNYEQYF; j_call: TRBJ2-7; clone_size: -; v_call: TRBV4-2; d_call: -
cdr3_nt: TGTGCCAGCAGTTACCCACTCCAGGCCATTGAAGCTTTCTTT; cdr3_aa: CASSYPLQAIEAFF; j_call: TRBJ1-1; clone_size: -; v_call: TRBV28; d_call: -
cdr3_nt: TGTGCCAGCTCACCGAGCTCCTACGAGCAGTACTTC; cdr3_aa: CASSPSSYEQYF; j_call: TRBJ2-7; clone_size: few; v_call: TRBV18; d_call: -
cdr3_nt: TGCGCCAGCAGCTACGCATCCGGGGTCAACACTGAAGCTTTCTTT; cdr3_aa: CASSYASGVNTEAFF; j_call: TRBJ1-1; clone_size: -; v_call: TRBV5-1; d_call: -
cdr3_nt: TGTGCCAGCTCCCCCGGACTAGCGGGAGGGCCGGGCGGCGAGCAGTACTTC; cdr3_aa: CASSPGLAGGPGGEQYF; j_call: TRBJ2-7; clone_size: -; v_call: TRBV18; d_call: TRBD2
cdr3_nt: TGTGCCAGCAGTTTATGGGCTAGCGGGAGGCAAGAGACCCAGTACTTC; cdr3_aa: CASSLWASGRQETQYF; j_call: TRBJ2-5; clone_size: -; v_call: TRBV28; d_call: TRBD2
cdr3_nt: TGTGCCTGGAGTGTAATAGGGGGGCCCGTCAATGAGCAGTTCTTC; cdr3_aa: CAWSVIGGPVNEQFF; j_call: TRBJ2-1; clone_size: -; v_call: TRBV30; d_call: -
cdr3_nt: TGTGCCAGCAGCTTCGGACAGAATCGACTCGAGCAGTACTTC; cdr3_aa: CASSFGQNRLEQYF; j_call: TRBJ2-7; clone_size: -; v_call: TRBV7-9; d_call: -
cdr3_nt: TGTGCCAGCAGTAGCGCGGGGGCGGTAGAGTATGGCTACACCTTC; cdr3_aa: CASSSAGAVEYGYTF; j_call: TRBJ1-2; clone_size: -; v_call: TRBV28; d_call: -
cdr3_nt: TGCGCCAGCACTCGGGACGGCCCTTTTGAAAAACTGTTTTTT; cdr3_aa: CASTRDGPFEKLFF; j_call: TRBJ1-4; clone_size: -; v_call: TRBV5-1; d_call: -
cdr3_nt: TGTGCCAGCAGTTCAACGGTACTTAACTATGGCTACACCTTC; cdr3_aa: CASSSTVLNYGYTF; j_call: TRBJ1-2; clone_size: once; v_call: TRBV7-2; d_call: -
cdr3_nt: TGCAGCGTGGGCAGCCGCAATCAGCCCCAGCATTTT; cdr3_aa: CSVGSRNQPQHF; j_call: TRBJ1-5; clone_size: -; v_call: TRBV29-1; d_call: -
cdr3_nt: TGTGCCAGCAGTCTCACCCGATATACAGGGGTAGCTTTCTTT; cdr3_aa: CASSLTRYTGVAFF; j_call: TRBJ1-1; clone_size: -; v_call: TRBV27; d_call: TRBD1
cdr3_nt: TGTGCCAGCAGCACCCCTCCGGGAGGTGGGGAGCAGTACTTC; cdr3_aa: CASSTPPGGGEQYF; j_call: TRBJ2-5; clone_size: -; v_call: TRBV13; d_call: TRBD2
cdr3_nt: TGTGCCAGCAGCTTAGACAGAGGAGGAAACACCATATATTTT; cdr3_aa: CASSLDRGGNTIYF; j_call: TRBJ1-3; clone_size: -; v_call: TRBV11-2; d_call: -
cdr3_nt: TGTGCCAGCTCACCCCAAGCAGCGAACACTGAAGCTTTCTTT; cdr3_aa: CASSPQAANTEAFF; j_call: TRBJ1-1; clone_size: few; v_call: TRBV18; d_call: -
cdr3_nt: TGTGCCAGCAGTGAAGCAGTCGGTGACAGGGGTGAGGAAAAACTGTTTTTT; cdr3_aa: CASSEAVGDRGEEKLFF; j_call: TRBJ1-4; clone_size: -; v_call: TRBV6-1; d_call: TRBD1
cdr3_nt: TGTGCCAGCTCACCATCGAGAGGGGATGGCTACACCTTC; cdr3_aa: CASSPSRGDGYTF; j_call: TRBJ1-2; clone_size: -; v_call: TRBV18; d_call: -
cdr3_nt: TGCGCCAGCAGCTTGGGGTCTTCAACTGCTGGAAACACCATATATTTT; cdr3_aa: CASSLGSSTAGNTIYF; j_call: TRBJ1-3; clone_size: -; v_call: TRBV5-1; d_call: -
cdr3_nt: TGTGCCAGCAGCTTGAAGGGGGACGGCTCCTACGAGCAGTACTTC; cdr3_aa: CASSLKGDGSYEQYF; j_call: TRBJ2-7; clone_size: few; v_call: TRBV7-3; d_call: -
cdr3_nt: TGTGCCAGCAGTTACGCCACGAACACCGGGGAGCTGTTTTTT; cdr3_aa: CASSYATNTGELFF; j_call: TRBJ2-2; clone_size: -; v_call: TRBV6-5; d_call: -
cdr3_nt: TGTGCCAGCAGCCCCGCCGGGACGACCCACTACGAGCAGTACTTC; cdr3_aa: CASSPAGTTHYEQYF; j_call: TRBJ2-7; clone_size: -; v_call: TRBV5-4; d_call: -
cdr3_nt: TGTGCCAGCAGCTTAGGGCTAGCGGGAGGCGATGAGCAGTTCTTC; cdr3_aa: CASSLGLAGGDEQFF; j_call: TRBJ2-1; clone_size: -; v_call: TRBV7-8; d_call: TRBD2
cdr3_nt: TGCGCCAGCAGATTTGGGGAGACCCAGTACTTC; cdr3_aa: CASRFGETQYF; j_call: TRBJ2-5; clone_size: -; v_call: TRBV5-1; d_call: -
cdr3_nt: TGTGCCAGCTCAGGACTAGCGGGAGTGCAACGGGAGACCCAGTACTTC; cdr3_aa: CASSGLAGVQRETQYF; j_call: TRBJ2-5; clone_size: once; v_call: TRBV5-4; d_call: TRBD2
cdr3_nt: TGTGCCAGCAGCTTACCGTCTTGGGCTGAGCAGTTCTTC; cdr3_aa: CASSLPSWAEQFF; j_call: TRBJ2-1; clone_size: -; v_call: TRBV7-2; d_call: -
cdr3_nt: TGTGCCAGTAGTATAACGGGAGCGGGAGGGCCCAACATTCAGTACTTC; cdr3_aa: CASSITGAGGPNIQYF; j_call: TRBJ2-4; clone_size: -; v_call: TRBV19; d_call: TRBD2
cdr3_nt: TGTGCCAGCAGTTATGGGGGTTCCTACGAGCAGTACTTC; cdr3_aa: CASSYGGSYEQYF; j_call: TRBJ2-7; clone_size: -; v_call: TRBV6-5; d_call: -
cdr3_nt: TGTGCCAGCAGCCCACCTGGACTAGCCCCCATCGGTGAGCAGTTCTTC; cdr3_aa: CASSPPGLAPIGEQFF; j_call: TRBJ2-1; clone_size: -; v_call: TRBV7-2; d_call: TRBD2
cdr3_nt: TGTGCCAGCAGCCCTCCGGGAGCTGGGGTTCAGACCCAGTACTTC; cdr3_aa: CASSPPGAGVQTQYF; j_call: TRBJ2-5; clone_size: -; v_call: TRBV7-6; d_call: -
cdr3_nt: TGTGCCAGCAGCTTAGCCCAAGGCGGTGTTTACGAGCAGTACTTC; cdr3_aa: CASSLAQGGVYEQYF; j_call: TRBJ2-7; clone_size: -; v_call: TRBV7-9; d_call: -
cdr3_nt: TGCGCCAGCAGCACCCAAGGGGATGGCTACACCTTC; cdr3_aa: CASSTQGDGYTF; j_call: TRBJ1-2; clone_size: few; v_call: TRBV5-1; d_call: -
cdr3_nt: TGCGCCAGCAGCTTGGAACCCACCGGGGAGCTGTTTTTT; cdr3_aa: CASSLEPTGELFF; j_call: TRBJ2-2; clone_size: -; v_call: TRBV5-1; d_call: -
cdr3_nt: TGTGCCTGGAGCGGGACGGCGGCAGGTCAGCCCCAGCATTTT; cdr3_aa: CAWSGTAAGQPQHF; j_call: TRBJ1-5; clone_size: -; v_call: TRBV30; d_call: -
cdr3_nt: TGTGCCAGCTCACCCAGGACTAGCATAGATACGCAGTATTTT; cdr3_aa: CASSPRTSIDTQYF; j_call: TRBJ2-3; clone_size: -; v_call: TRBV18; d_call: TRBD2
cdr3_nt: TGTGCCAGCCTATCCACCCCGTCGCTCGCAGATACGCAGTATTTT; cdr3_aa: CASLSTPSLADTQYF; j_call: TRBJ2-3; clone_size: -; v_call: TRBV7-4; d_call: -
cdr3_nt: TGCGCCAGCAGCTCGGGATCCTCCTACGAGCAGTACTTC; cdr3_aa: CASSSGSSYEQYF; j_call: TRBJ2-7; clone_size: -; v_call: TRBV5-1; d_call: -
cdr3_nt: TGTGCCAGCAACCCAACGGAAGCCACTGAAGCTTTCTTT; cdr3_aa: CASNPTEATEAFF; j_call: TRBJ1-1; clone_size: -; v_call: TRBV7-9; d_call: -
cdr3_nt: TGTGCCAGCAGTTTGATCGGGGGCGCGGAAACTGAAGCTTTCTTT; cdr3_aa: CASSLIGGAETEAFF; j_call: TRBJ1-1; clone_size: -; v_call: TRBV28; d_call: -
cdr3_nt: TGTGCCAGCTCATTAGACTACGAGCAGTACTTC; cdr3_aa: CASSLDYEQYF; j_call: TRBJ2-7; clone_size: -; v_call: TRBV18; d_call: -
cdr3_nt: TGTGCCAGCAGCCCGGACACACACCAAGAGACCCAGTACTTC; cdr3_aa: CASSPDTHQETQYF; j_call: TRBJ2-5; clone_size: once; v_call: TRBV5-4; d_call: -
cdr3_nt: TGTGCCAGTAATCCGGACGGGAATACTAACTATGGCTACACCTTC; cdr3_aa: CASNPDGNTNYGYTF; j_call: TRBJ1-2; clone_size: -; v_call: TRBV19; d_call: -
cdr3_nt: TGTGCCAGCAGCCCCGCGGCTAGTGAAAACATTCAGTACTTC; cdr3_aa: CASSPAASENIQYF; j_call: TRBJ2-4; clone_size: -; v_call: TRBV7-2; d_call: -
cdr3_nt: TGCGCCAGCAGCGCGCCGCCCCACATGTTACAGTACTTC; cdr3_aa: CASSAPPHMLQYF; j_call: TRBJ2-7; clone_size: -; v_call: TRBV5-1; d_call: -
cdr3_nt: TGTGCCAGCACGGGGGGGCGCCTAGATATCTATGGCTACACCTTC; cdr3_aa: CASTGGRLDIYGYTF; j_call: TRBJ1-2; clone_size: -; v_call: TRBV2; d_call: -
cdr3_nt: TGTGCCAGCAGTGGGAGAAGAGATAGCAATCAGCCCCAGCATTTT; cdr3_aa: CASSGRRDSNQPQHF; j_call: TRBJ1-5; clone_size: few; v_call: TRBV2; d_call: -
cdr3_nt: TGTGCCAGTAGTAAGCAAGAAGGGCCGCGAAAGGGCTACACCTTC; cdr3_aa: CASSKQEGPRKGYTF; j_call: TRBJ1-2; clone_size: -; v_call: TRBV19; d_call: -
cdr3_nt: TGCGCCAGCAGAAATTTGGGGTCGACTGAAGCTTTCTTT; cdr3_aa: CASRNLGSTEAFF; j_call: TRBJ1-1; clone_size: -; v_call: TRBV5-1; d_call: -
cdr3_nt: TGTGCCAGCAGCTTAGCCGGACGGTTCAACTATGGCTACACCTTC; cdr3_aa: CASSLAGRFNYGYTF; j_call: TRBJ1-2; clone_size: -; v_call: TRBV7-9; d_call: -
cdr3_nt: TGTGCCACCAGCAGAGTTTTGAGGTGGGGCACAGATACGCAGTATTTT; cdr3_aa: CATSRVLRWGTDTQYF; j_call: TRBJ2-3; clone_size: -; v_call: TRBV15; d_call: -
cdr3_nt: TGCGCCAGCAGCCCGACAGACTCGAACACTGAAGCTTTCTTT; cdr3_aa: CASSPTDSNTEAFF; j_call: TRBJ1-1; clone_size: -; v_call: TRBV5-1; d_call: -